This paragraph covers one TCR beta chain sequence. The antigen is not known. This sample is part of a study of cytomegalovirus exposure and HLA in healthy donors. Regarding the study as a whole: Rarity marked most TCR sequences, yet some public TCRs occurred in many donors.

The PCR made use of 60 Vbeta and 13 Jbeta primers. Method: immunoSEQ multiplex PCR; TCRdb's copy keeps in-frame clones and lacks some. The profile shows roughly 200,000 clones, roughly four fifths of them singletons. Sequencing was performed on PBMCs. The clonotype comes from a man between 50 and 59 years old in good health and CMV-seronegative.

The CDR3 DNA follows: TGTGCCAGCAGCGCGCTCGGACTAGCGGATACGCAGTATTTT. Residues: CASSALGLADTQYF. The chain joins TRBV9 to TRBJ2-3; 9 bases align to TRBD2. The CDR3 is made up of 14 amino acids. Germline V gives CDR1 SGDLS, CDR2 YYNGEE. V dropped 3 bases and J dropped 6; count of bases not matched to a gene: 5.